This T cell receptor (beta chain) was sequenced during a study of response to subunit inactivated influenza vaccine. Study conclusions and caveats: New T cells are recruited in small numbers by each seasonal influenza vaccination, according to the authors' suggestion.

Germline-derived CDR1 and CDR2 are DFQATT and SNEGSKA (reference sequence). The CDR3 is made up of 13 amino acids. The V and J ends lost 1 base and 6 bases, in that order; junction bases with no gene match: 4. This clonotype has only a few counts. Its antigen is undetermined. TCRdb used MiXCR to reprocess the RT-PCR reads, holding one entry per CDR3 protein. Among roughly 650,000 distinct CDR3 sequences listed, approximately 15% were seen once. The receptor was isolated from a man aged 50 to 59 who received an inactivated influenza vaccine. The V and J genes are TRBV20-1 and TRBJ2-3; 7 bases agree with TRBD2. The specimen was PBMCs from blood, collected roughly 12 days after vaccination. The chain's CDR3 is CSARGWEGDTQYF. The CDR3 region has the DNA TGCAGTGCTAGAGGTTGGGAGGGCGATACGCAGTATTTT.